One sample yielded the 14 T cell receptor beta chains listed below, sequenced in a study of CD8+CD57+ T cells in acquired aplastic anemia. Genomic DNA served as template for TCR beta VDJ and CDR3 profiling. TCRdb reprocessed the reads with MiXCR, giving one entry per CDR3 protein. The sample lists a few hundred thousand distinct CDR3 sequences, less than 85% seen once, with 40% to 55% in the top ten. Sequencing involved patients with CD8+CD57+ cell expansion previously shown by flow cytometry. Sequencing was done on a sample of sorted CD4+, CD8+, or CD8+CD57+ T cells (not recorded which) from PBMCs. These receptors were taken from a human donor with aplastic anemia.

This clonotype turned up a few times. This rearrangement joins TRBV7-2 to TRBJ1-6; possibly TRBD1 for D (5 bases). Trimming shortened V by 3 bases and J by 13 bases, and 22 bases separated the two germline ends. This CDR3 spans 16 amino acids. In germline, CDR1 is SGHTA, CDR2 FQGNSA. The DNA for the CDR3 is TGTGCCAGCAGCTTGGGGGAGGGCGGCTATACGTCGCCCCTCCACTTT. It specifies CASSLGEGGYTSPLHF.

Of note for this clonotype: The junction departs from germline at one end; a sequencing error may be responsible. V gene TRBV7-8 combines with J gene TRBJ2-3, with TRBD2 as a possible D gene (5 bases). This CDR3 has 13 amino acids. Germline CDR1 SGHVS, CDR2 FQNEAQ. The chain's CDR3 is CASRDAGTADPQF. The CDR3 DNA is TGTGCCAGCAGGGACGCGGGCACAGCCGATCCGCAGTTT.

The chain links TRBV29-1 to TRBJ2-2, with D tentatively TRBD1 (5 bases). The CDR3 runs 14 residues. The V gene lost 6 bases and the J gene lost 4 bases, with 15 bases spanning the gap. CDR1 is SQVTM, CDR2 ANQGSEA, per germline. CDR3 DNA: TGCAGCGTACAAGGGGCGCCGGGCACCGGGGAGCTGTTTTTT. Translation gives CSVQGAPGTGELFF.

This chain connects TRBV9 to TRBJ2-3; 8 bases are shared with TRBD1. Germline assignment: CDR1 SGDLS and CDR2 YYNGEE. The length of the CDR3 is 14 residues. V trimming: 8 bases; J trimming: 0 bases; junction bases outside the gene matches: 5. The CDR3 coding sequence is TGTGCCAGTGGAGACAGGGGCAGCACAGATACGCAGTATTTT. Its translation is CASGDRGSTDTQYF.

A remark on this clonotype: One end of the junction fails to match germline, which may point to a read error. CDR3 nucleotide sequence: TGTGCCAGCGGTGTAGTGGTTACGACCGGTACGTCGGACTTT. Its translation is CASGVVVTTGTSDF. V and J are TRBV7-4 and TRBJ2-3; the D is unclear. Germline V gives CDR1 SGHVT, CDR2 SQSDAQ. The CDR3 is 14 residues long.

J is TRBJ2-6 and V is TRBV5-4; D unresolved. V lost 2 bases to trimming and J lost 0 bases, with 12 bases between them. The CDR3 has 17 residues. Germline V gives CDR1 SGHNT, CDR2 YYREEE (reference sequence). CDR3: CASSFGRVPSGANVLTF. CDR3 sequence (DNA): TGTGCCAGCAGCTTTGGTAGGGTCCCCTCTGGGGCCAACGTCCTGACTTTC.

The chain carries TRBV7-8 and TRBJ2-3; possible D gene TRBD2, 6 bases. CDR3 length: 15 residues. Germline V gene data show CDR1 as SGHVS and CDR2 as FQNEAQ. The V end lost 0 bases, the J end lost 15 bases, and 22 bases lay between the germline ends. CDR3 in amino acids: CASSLAGGPDNQYYF. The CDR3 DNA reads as TGTGCCAGCAGCTTAGCGGGAGGTCCCGATAATCAGTATTATTTT.

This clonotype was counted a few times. DNA for the CDR3: TGTGCCAGCAGCGAGCGGACAGGGAGCACAGATACGCAGTATTTT. It yields the protein CASSERTGSTDTQYF. V usage is TRBV4-2 and J usage is TRBJ2-3; 8 bases fit TRBD1. Germline V lookup: CDR1 LGHNA, CDR2 YNFKEQ. The ends lost 5 bases at V and 0 bases at J; junction bases unmatched: 4. The CDR3 has 15 residues.

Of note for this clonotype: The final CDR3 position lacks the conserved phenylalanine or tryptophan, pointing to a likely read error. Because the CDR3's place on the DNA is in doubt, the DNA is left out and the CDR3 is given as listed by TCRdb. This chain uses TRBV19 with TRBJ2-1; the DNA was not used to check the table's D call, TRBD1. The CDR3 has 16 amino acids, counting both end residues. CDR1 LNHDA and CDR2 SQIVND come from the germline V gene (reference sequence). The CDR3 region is CASSISWGDNQPQHFV.

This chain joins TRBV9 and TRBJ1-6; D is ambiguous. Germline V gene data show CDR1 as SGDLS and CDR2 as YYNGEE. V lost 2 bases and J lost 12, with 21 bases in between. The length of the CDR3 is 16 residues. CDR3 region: CASSVGSDTQYLPLHF. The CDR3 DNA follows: TGTGCCAGCAGCGTGGGGTCAGATACGCAGTATTTACCCCTCCACTTT. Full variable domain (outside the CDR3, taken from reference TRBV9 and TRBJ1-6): DSGVTQTPKHLITATGQRVTLRCSPRSGDLSVYWYQQSLDQGLQFLIQYYNGEERAKGNILERFSAQQFPDLHSELNLSSLELGDSALYFCASSVGSDTQYLPLHFGNGTRLTVT.

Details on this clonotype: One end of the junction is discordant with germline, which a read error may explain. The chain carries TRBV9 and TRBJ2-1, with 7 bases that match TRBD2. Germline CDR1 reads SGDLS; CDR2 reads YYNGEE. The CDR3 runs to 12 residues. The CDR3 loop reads CASSGGRDTQFF. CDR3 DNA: TGTGCCAGCAGCGGCGGGAGAGATACGCAGTTTTTC.

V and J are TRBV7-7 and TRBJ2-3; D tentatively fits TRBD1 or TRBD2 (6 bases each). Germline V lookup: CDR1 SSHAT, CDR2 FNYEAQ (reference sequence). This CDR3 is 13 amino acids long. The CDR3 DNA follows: TGTTCCCCCAGGGTCGGGGGCAGAACACTGAAGTATTTT. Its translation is CSPRVGGRTLKYF.

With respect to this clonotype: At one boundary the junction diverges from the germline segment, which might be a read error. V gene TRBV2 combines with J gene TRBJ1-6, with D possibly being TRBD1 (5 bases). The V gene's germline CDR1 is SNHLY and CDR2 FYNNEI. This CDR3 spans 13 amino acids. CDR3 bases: TGTGCCAGCAGTTGGGGGGGGAATTCAGCCCTCCACTTT. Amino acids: CASSWGGNSALHF.

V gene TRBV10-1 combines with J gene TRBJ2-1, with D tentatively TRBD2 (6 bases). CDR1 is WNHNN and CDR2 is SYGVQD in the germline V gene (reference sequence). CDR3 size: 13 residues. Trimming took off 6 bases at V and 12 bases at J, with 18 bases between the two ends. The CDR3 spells CASRGGCGDAQFF. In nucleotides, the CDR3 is TGCGCCAGCAGGGGCGGGTGCGGGGATGCGCAGTTCTTC.